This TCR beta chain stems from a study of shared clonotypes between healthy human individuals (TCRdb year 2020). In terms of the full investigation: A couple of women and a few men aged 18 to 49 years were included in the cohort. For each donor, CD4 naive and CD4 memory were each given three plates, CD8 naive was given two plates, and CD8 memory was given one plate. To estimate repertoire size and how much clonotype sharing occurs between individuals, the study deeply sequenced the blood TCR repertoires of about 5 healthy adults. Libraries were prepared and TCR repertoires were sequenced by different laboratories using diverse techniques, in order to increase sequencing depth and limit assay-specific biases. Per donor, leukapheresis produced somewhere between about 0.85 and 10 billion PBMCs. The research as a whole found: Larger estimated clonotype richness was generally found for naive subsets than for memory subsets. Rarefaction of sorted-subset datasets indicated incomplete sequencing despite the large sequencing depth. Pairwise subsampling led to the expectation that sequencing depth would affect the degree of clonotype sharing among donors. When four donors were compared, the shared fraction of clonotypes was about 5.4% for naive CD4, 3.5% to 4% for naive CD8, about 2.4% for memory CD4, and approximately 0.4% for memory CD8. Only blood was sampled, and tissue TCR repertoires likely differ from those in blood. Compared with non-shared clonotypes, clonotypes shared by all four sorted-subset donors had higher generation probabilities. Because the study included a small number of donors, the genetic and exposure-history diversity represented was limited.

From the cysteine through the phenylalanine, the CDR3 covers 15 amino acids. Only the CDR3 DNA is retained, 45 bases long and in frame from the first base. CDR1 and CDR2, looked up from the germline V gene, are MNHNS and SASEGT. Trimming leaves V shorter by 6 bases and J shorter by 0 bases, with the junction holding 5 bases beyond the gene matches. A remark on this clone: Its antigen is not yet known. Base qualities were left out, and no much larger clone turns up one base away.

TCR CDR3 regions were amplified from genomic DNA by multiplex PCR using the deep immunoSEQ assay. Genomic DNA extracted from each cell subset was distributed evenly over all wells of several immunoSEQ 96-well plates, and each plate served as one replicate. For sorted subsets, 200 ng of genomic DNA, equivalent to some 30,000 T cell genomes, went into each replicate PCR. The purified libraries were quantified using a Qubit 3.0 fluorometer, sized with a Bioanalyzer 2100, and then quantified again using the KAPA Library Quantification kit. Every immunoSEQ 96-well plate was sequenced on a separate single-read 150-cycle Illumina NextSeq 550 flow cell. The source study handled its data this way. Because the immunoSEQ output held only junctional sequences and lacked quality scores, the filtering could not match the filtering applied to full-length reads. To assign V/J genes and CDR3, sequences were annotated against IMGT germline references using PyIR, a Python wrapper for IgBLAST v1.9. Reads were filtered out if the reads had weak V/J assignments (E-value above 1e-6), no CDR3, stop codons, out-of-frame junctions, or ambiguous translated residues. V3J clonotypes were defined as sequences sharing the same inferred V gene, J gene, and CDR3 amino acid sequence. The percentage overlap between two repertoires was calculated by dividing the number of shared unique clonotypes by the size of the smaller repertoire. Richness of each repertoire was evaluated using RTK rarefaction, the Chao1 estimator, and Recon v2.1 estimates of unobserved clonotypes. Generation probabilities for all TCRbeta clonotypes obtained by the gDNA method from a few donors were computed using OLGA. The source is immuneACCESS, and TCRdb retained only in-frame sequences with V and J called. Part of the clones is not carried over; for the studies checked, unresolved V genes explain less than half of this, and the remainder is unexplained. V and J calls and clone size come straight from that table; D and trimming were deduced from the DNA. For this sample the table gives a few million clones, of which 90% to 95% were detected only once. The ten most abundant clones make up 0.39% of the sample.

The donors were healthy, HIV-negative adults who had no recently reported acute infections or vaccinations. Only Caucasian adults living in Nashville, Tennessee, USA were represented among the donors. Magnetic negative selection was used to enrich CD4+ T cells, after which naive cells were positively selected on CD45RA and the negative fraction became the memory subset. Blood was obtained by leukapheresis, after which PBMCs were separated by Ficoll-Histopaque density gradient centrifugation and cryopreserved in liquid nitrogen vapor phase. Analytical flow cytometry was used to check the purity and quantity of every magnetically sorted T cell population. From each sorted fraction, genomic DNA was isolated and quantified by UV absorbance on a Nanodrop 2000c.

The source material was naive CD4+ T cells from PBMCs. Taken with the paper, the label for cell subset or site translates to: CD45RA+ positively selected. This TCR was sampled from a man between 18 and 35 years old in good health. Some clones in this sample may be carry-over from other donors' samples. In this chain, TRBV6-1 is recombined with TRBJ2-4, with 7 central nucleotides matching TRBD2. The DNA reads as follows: TGTGCCAGCAGCCAGCCTAGCGGAGCCAAAAACATTCAGTACTTC. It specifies CASSQPSGAKNIQYF.